This T cell receptor (beta chain) was sequenced in a study of T cell responses to AZD1222 COVID-19 vaccine. Study-level points and caveats: Repertoire sampling was restricted to post-peak T cell response timepoints.

CDR1 and CDR2 (germline): MNHEY, SVGAGI. The CDR3 runs 11 residues. Trimming pared 2 bases from V and 8 bases from J, leaving 6 bases between. This clone was recorded once. Its target is unknown. The method was immunoSEQ multiplex PCR; TCRdb's version includes in-frame clones alone and lacks a portion of them. The sample lists around 99,000 clones; roughly 88% were seen once. Sequencing was performed on peripheral blood, taken on day 0 of MenACWY control vaccination. The TCR comes from an adult in good health. The chain links TRBV6-5 to TRBJ1-2; D not resolved. The CDR3 DNA is TGTGCCAGCAGTTACACCCCGGGCTACACCTTC. It codes for CASSYTPGYTF.